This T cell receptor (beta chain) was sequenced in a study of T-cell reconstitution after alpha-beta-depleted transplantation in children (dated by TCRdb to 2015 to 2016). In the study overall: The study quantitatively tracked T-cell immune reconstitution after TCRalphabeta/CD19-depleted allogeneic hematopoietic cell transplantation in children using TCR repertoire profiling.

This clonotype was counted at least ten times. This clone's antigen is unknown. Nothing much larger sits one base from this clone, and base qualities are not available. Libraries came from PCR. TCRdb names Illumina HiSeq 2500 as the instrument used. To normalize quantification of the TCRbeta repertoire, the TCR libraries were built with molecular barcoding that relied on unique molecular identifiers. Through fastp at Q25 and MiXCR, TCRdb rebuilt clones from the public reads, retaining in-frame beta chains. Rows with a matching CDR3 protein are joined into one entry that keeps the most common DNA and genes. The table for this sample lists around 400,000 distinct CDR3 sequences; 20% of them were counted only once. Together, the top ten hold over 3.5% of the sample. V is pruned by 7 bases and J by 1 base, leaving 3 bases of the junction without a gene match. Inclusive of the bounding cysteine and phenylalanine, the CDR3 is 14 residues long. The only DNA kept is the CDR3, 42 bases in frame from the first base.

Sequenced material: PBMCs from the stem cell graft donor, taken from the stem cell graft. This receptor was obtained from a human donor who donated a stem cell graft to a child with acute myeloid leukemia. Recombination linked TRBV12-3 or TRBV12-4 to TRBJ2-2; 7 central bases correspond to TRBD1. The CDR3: CASTRDRNTGELFF. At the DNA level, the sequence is TGTGCCAGCACCCGGGACAGGAACACCGGGGAGCTGTTTTTT.